A selection of T cell receptor beta chains follows, all from one sample in a study of T-cell memory formation after mild COVID-19. Each CDR3 protein is one row after TCRdb ran MiXCR on the 5' RACE reads. Found here are about 430,000 distinct CDR3 sequences, about 24% of them singletons; the top ten hold 8.8%. What was sequenced was PBMCs or a T cell subset sorted from them (not recorded which). The source is an adult woman who had mild COVID-19 (a few samples of this study predate the infection). Cell type and time point are not known. Both conserved end residues are part of each CDR3. A D gene is named only where the DNA matches it firmly. A row's size may be missing; if present it is once, few, many or a size class.

TRBJ1-1	TRBV9	NA	NA	CASSPPLAEAFF	TGTGCCAGCAGCCCACCGTTGGCTGAAGCTTTCTTT
TRBJ2-7	TRBV3-1	NA	NA	CASSQARQIYEQYF	TGTGCCAGCAGCCAAGCCCGACAGATCTACGAGCAGTACTTC
TRBJ2-5	TRBV7-2	few	NA	CASSPRGVETQYF	TGTGCCAGCAGCCCTAGGGGGGTAGAGACCCAGTACTTC
TRBJ2-7	TRBV20-1	few	NA	CSARDSAGWYEQYF	TGCAGTGCTAGAGATTCGGCTGGCTGGTACGAGCAGTACTTC
TRBJ2-1	TRBV9	NA	NA	CASSVGRQTEQFF	TGTGCCAGCAGCGTAGGACGTCAGACCGAGCAGTTCTTC
TRBJ2-5	TRBV7-8	NA	TRBD2	CASSLGGTSKETQYF	TGTGCCAGCAGCTTAGGGGGGACTAGCAAAGAGACCCAGTACTTC
TRBJ2-2	TRBV12-3/TRBV12-4	NA	NA	CASRPEVDGELFF	TGTGCCAGCCGACCTGAGGTGGACGGGGAGCTGTTTTTT
TRBJ2-1	TRBV4-3	few	NA	CASSPKNYYSSYNEQFF	TGCGCCAGCAGCCCTAAGAACTACTACAGCTCCTACAATGAGCAGTTCTTC
TRBJ2-7	TRBV6-5	NA	NA	CASSRQSSSYEQYF	TGTGCCAGCAGTCGACAGTCTAGCTCCTACGAGCAGTACTTC
TRBJ2-5	TRBV5-1	NA	TRBD2	CASSGGTSGGSQETQYF	TGCGCCAGCAGCGGCGGGACTAGCGGGGGTTCTCAAGAGACCCAGTACTTC
TRBJ2-4	TRBV4-2	few	NA	CASSQEQGSKNIQYF	TGTGCCAGCAGCCAAGAACAGGGTTCCAAAAACATTCAGTACTTC
TRBJ2-3	TRBV7-9	NA	NA	CASSFVSQDLTQYF	TGTGCCAGCAGCTTCGTATCCCAAGACCTCACGCAGTATTTT
TRBJ1-1	TRBV7-9	NA	TRBD1	CASRIGTANTEAFF	TGTGCCAGCAGGATTGGGACAGCGAACACTGAAGCTTTCTTT
TRBJ2-1	TRBV10-3	few	NA	CAISSRLGSSYNEQFF	TGTGCCATCAGCTCCCGACTAGGCAGCTCCTACAATGAGCAGTTCTTC
TRBJ2-1	TRBV7-9	many	NA	CASSLEDRYNEQFF	TGTGCCAGCAGCTTAGAAGACAGATACAATGAGCAGTTCTTC
TRBJ2-1	TRBV5-1	few	NA	CASSPNSRSSYNEQFF	TGCGCCAGCAGCCCTAATAGCCGCAGCTCCTACAATGAGCAGTTCTTC
TRBJ2-7	TRBV20-1	NA	TRBD2	CSASGSGSKAYEQYF	TGCAGTGCTAGCGGTAGCGGGAGTAAAGCCTACGAGCAGTACTTC
TRBJ2-7	TRBV15	once	TRBD1	CATSGRQGSYEQYF	TGTGCCACCAGCGGGAGACAGGGGAGCTACGAGCAGTACTTC
TRBJ2-1	TRBV18	NA	NA	CASSPPARGKTYNEQFF	TGTGCCAGCTCACCACCCGCGAGGGGAAAGACCTACAATGAGCAGTTCTTC
TRBJ1-5	TRBV12-3/TRBV12-4	many	NA	CASSLGRNQPQHF	TGTGCCAGCAGTTTGGGCCGAAATCAGCCCCAGCATTTT
TRBJ1-1	TRBV12-3/TRBV12-4	NA	NA	CASTGRVDTEAFF	TGTGCCAGCACGGGGAGGGTAGATACTGAAGCTTTCTTT
TRBJ1-5	TRBV20-1	NA	NA	CSASIGAGTSNQPQHF	TGCAGTGCTAGTATAGGGGCCGGCACGAGCAATCAGCCCCAGCATTTT
TRBJ2-5	TRBV4-1	many	TRBD2	CASSSRTSGGGFKETQYF	TGCGCCAGCAGCTCCCGGACTAGCGGGGGAGGCTTTAAAGAGACCCAGTACTTC
TRBJ1-1	TRBV4-1	NA	TRBD1	CASSQEDRGYAEAFF	TGCGCCAGCAGCCAAGAGGACAGGGGGTACGCTGAAGCTTTCTTT
TRBJ2-1	TRBV4-2	NA	TRBD2	CASSQDATSGGYNEQFF	TGTGCCAGCAGCCAGGATGCAACGAGCGGGGGGTACAATGAGCAGTTCTTC
TRBJ2-7	TRBV20-1	few	TRBD1	CSARDREYEQYF	TGCAGTGCTCGGGACAGGGAATACGAGCAGTACTTC